This T cell receptor (beta chain) was profiled in a study of cytomegalovirus exposure and HLA in healthy donors (dated by TCRdb to about 2017). Regarding the study in general: An earlier analysis of some 600 of the donors reported 276 Gb of sequence data and 117 million unique TCR beta sequences obtained from roughly 180 million T cells. An early release that covered around 590 HLA-typed donors contained approximately 300 gigabases of sequencing data and tens of millions of unique TCR sequences. Among the roughly 400 genotyped donors, around 79% belonged to the genetic ancestry cluster associated with self-reported Caucasian donors. The study aimed to test whether cataloging public T cell receptors could reveal signatures of past pathogen exposure. Using immunosequencing, the study profiled T cell repertoires from about 650 subjects and related those repertoires to cytomegalovirus serostatus. In addition to the first cohort of roughly 700 subjects, a separate validation cohort of over 90 different subjects was used. To predict cytomegalovirus infection status, the study combined high-throughput TCR immunosequencing, statistical association of individual TCRs with disease status, and machine learning. In a later analysis, previously published TCR beta repertoires from some 640 donors were re-analyzed and high-resolution HLA genotyping was added so that TCR occurrence patterns could be studied. Rather than using new phenotypic data, the later analysis identified candidate immune exposures from TCR beta sequences and from how often those sequences occurred across donors. An earlier analysis of 587 of the donors used high-throughput TCR beta sequencing to judge whether each TCR beta V gene segment behaved as functional or pseudogenic. Donor age, sex, ethnicity and CMV serostatus were compiled together with the repertoire data. Genome-wide SNP genotypes for about 55% of the roughly 670 donors were used in a later genetic analysis, which treated that subset as a discovery cohort. Every discovery cohort repertoire had been produced on one sequencing platform. Both class I and class II loci were covered by HLA typing, at four-digit resolution. Typing coverage varied by locus: roughly 620-640 donors for A, B, C, DRB1 and DQB1; 500 to 550 for DQA1; 606 for DPA1; fewer than 480 for DPB1. A handful of DR-DQ haplotypes were treated as single units for association and clustering because of strong linkage in the cohort. Among 300 to 450 genotyped donors of the cohort, an average of approximately 250,000 unique TCR beta nucleotide sequences were sequenced per donor, approximately 20% of them non-productive.

In total, roughly 670 healthy bone marrow donors made up the cohort. At the time of sampling, all cohort members were nominally healthy, though unrecorded immune exposures were likely present. The donor tested CMV seronegative, placing the donor among the 350 to 400 seronegative members of the cohort. Each donor provided a peripheral blood sample, and peripheral blood mononuclear cells were used for TCR beta sequencing. Genomic DNA extraction from the blood cell samples was performed with the Qiagen DNeasy Blood Extraction Kit. The germline V gene (reference sequence) gives CDR1 as MNHEY and CDR2 as SMNVEV. V loses 2 bases, J loses 1 base, and the germline ends lie 12 bases apart. The cysteine opens and the phenylalanine closes a CDR3 of 16 amino acids. Of all the DNA, just the CDR3 is kept, 48 bases in frame from base 1. Overall study outcomes, separate from this receptor: Because HLA typing was missing for some donors at each locus, association tests included only the typed subset. A later analysis reported that several top co-occurrence clusters appeared linked to parvovirus B19, influenza, CMV and Epstein-Barr virus. The authors suggested that the approach could potentially be generalized to other disease states and immunological phenotypes. A later analysis found that TCR association rates varied across HLA loci, with DRB1 alleles showing the most associated TCRs and HLA-C alleles the fewest. About 15 rarely observed V segments, including chromosome 9 orphons, were excluded from the earlier analysis of approximately 600 of the donors because counts were too low. A cluster of highly shared sequence variants was judged likely to represent a technical artifact of the sequencing pipeline. In a later analysis, most CMV-associated TCR beta chains were found to appear HLA-restricted, with HLA associations seemingly driven largely by CMV exposure. While some public TCRs were present in many individuals, most TCR sequences turned up only very rarely across donors. According to a later genetic analysis, donors in an Asian-associated ancestry cluster had fewer N-insertions in productive TCRs than the approximately 670-donor mean. When HLA alleles, especially DR and DQ, strongly co-occurred, attributing TCR associations to individual alleles was difficult. Presence/absence analyses assumed roughly uniform sequencing depth across donors, an assumption that may not hold. A later analysis found that HLA-associated TCR beta chains were more clonally expanded and had lower generation probabilities than equally common non-associated chains. In vitro tests confirmed that a few of the cytomegalovirus-associated TCR beta chains recognize cytomegalovirus antigens. In a later genetic analysis, a missense DCLRE1C variant was associated with V-gene and J-gene trimming of TCR beta chains, and the association was replicated in an independent cohort. In a later analysis, some 17,000 TCR beta sequences were associated with specific HLA alleles at a false discovery rate of 0.05. In the study, 150 to 200 TCR beta chains were listed as associated with cytomegalovirus. Broadly in line with IMGT annotations, most TCR beta V segments showed up in productive rearrangements about 87% or about 30% of the time in an earlier analysis of roughly 590 of the donors. This cohort had only TCR beta chains sequenced, and the lack of alpha or paired-chain data limited which features could be detected. The classifier was reported to diagnose cytomegalovirus status with high specificity and sensitivity in both the original and validation cohorts. Correlated functional status among segregating V segments might be attributable to linkage disequilibrium, but an unknown experimental factor could not be ruled out. The only immune exposure information available for the cohort was CMV serostatus. A further reported finding was that TCR beta sequences accurately predicted the HLA-A and HLA-B alleles for most subjects in the first cohort. Some IMGT-functional V segments, including TRBV6-2 and TRBV6-3, could not be distinguished by the 87-base-pair reads and were therefore excluded.

As regards this clone: There is no known antigen for this receptor. Base quality data are lacking; no much larger clone is found one base away.

Receptors were amplified or captured by the immunoSEQ multiplex PCR assay. A mixture of 60 forward primers for TCR Vbeta segments and 13 reverse primers for TCR Jbeta segments was used in the multiplex PCR. Amplification of the CDR3 region of rearranged TCR beta genes was performed with a multiplex PCR assay on genomic DNA. Amplified TCR beta libraries were sequenced as 87-base-pair reads on the Illumina HiSeq System. From the authors' description of their analysis: Across the 670 or so repertoires, a later analysis counted 75 million to 90 million unique TCR beta chains, approximately 12 million of which were shared by at least two donors. To remove PCR and sequencing errors, raw reads were error-corrected and collapsed into unique sequences using a nearest-neighbor algorithm that merged closely related sequences. V, D and J gene segments were assigned by aligning CDR3 sequences to IMGT reference sequences. For a sequence to be retained, a match of at least six nucleotides to both a V gene segment and a J gene segment was required. A rearrangement counted as productive if the CDR3 had no stop codons and remained in frame with V and J, and every other rearrangement counted as non-productive. Following IMGT convention, CDR3 was defined as the stretch from the second conserved V-encoded cysteine to the conserved J-encoded phenylalanine. In an earlier analysis of around 600 of the donors, sequences lacking an unambiguous match to a single V gene segment were excluded. In an earlier analysis of a few hundred of the donors, V segments were called functional above 56.7% productive rearrangements and were called segregating when the between-donor standard deviation exceeded 5%. A statistical classification framework was built for diagnosing cytomegalovirus status from the catalog of TCR beta chain sequences. In a later analysis, TCR nucleotide sequences were compared against IMGT/GENE-DB human TR gene sequences so that V and J genes could be assigned. The TCRdist pipeline was used in a later analysis to assign CDR3 sequences and most-parsimonious VDJ recombination scenarios. A later analysis defined each TCR beta chain by its CDR3 amino acid sequence plus V-gene family, and excluded reads lacking a unique V-gene family. In a later analysis, fewer than 600 highly shared, low-generation-probability nucleotide sequences were removed to address suspected cross-contamination and a sequencing artifact. In a later analysis, a clonal expansion index was calculated for each public chain from normalized within-repertoire ranks of inferred template counts. In a later analysis, generation probabilities were computed with a VDJ recombination model fitted to out-of-frame rearrangements, and the resulting probabilities were checked against IGoR. In a later analysis, TCR-TCR, TCR-HLA and TCR-CMV co-occurrence was scored with hypergeometric tests, and a repertoire-size bias correction was applied to TCR pairs. A later analysis estimated false discovery rates by permuting HLA or CMV assignments 20 times. In a later analysis, co-occurring TCRs were grouped using DBSCAN, and TCRdist sequence similarity was added for clustering within HLA-allele-positive subsets. Repertoires with fewer than 30,000 or more than 120,000 public chains, plus five repertoires with anomalous nucleotide sharing, were excluded from co-occurrence clustering. TCRdb obtained this table from immuneACCESS and retained in-frame rearrangements with V and J assigned. These tables miss some clones; where compared with another copy, unresolved V genes account for less than half of the shortfall, and the remainder is unexplained. The V and J calls and the clone size are those of that table, but D and trimming were determined from the DNA. Within this sample are around 150,000 clones, with about 72% of them counted one time only. Roughly 4.7% of the sample lies in the top ten.

This sequence uses TRBV27 and TRBJ2-4; confidence is insufficient to name the D gene. The origin of this receptor is a man in his sixties in good health and CMV-seronegative. Sequenced sample: PBMCs. The DNA sequence follows: TGTGCCAGCAGTTTAGGAGCAGCAGAGGCCAAAAACATTCAGTACTTC. Its protein is CASSLGAAEAKNIQYF.